A single T cell receptor (beta chain) is shown here with its context. Its specificity is not known. The assay was immunoSEQ multiplex PCR, and TCRdb's table has in-frame clones only and misses some. The sample lists some 2,400,000 clones, under 97% occurring once. HIV-negative, healthy adults without recent acute infections or vaccinations were the donors. These data come from a study of shared clonotypes between healthy human individuals. Study-wide context: Donors had three CD4 naive, three CD4 memory, two CD8 naive and one CD8 memory plate apiece. Broader study findings: Lower generation probabilities were found for non-shared clonotypes than for those shared by all four donors. Expectations were that clonotype sharing among donors would be affected by sequencing depth.

V shed 1 base, J shed 5 bases, and the junction held 2 bases outside the gene matches. Germline V lookup: CDR1 SEHNR, CDR2 FQNEAQ (reference sequence). CDR3 size: 15 residues. The sequence was obtained from a man between 18 and 29 years old in good health. V and J are TRBV7-9 and TRBJ2-2; TRBD2 matches at 9 bases. The sequenced material came from naive CD4+ T cells sorted from blood. Subset here: CD45RA+ positively selected. The CDR3 protein is CASSLVAGETGELFF. CDR3 bases: TGTGCCAGCAGCTTAGTAGCGGGGGAGACCGGGGAGCTGTTTTTT.